This TCR beta chain was recovered during a study of cytomegalovirus exposure and HLA in healthy donors. Findings of the study overall: Some TCR beta chains (164 of them) were listed as cytomegalovirus-associated. Being productive about 87% or about 30% of the time was typical of most TCR beta V segments in an earlier analysis.

Notes on this clone: No antigen is known for it. A read error may account for a junction end that differs from germline.

Primers included in the PCR were 60 Vbeta and 13 Jbeta primers. Libraries were prepared by immunoSEQ multiplex PCR; TCRdb keeps only in-frame clonotypes and omits some of them. The sample has approximately 140,000 clones; 75% to 80% are singletons. CDR1 is SSHAT, CDR2 FNYEAQ, per germline (reference sequence). The CDR3 is 13 residues long. The sequenced material came from PBMCs. This TCR came from a woman aged 40-49 years in good health and CMV-seropositive. V gene TRBV7-7 combines with J gene TRBJ2-5; D perhaps matches TRBD1 (5 bases). The CDR3 bases are TGTGCTAGCAGTTTACAGGTGAAAGAGACCCAGTACTTC. Translating it yields CASSLQVKETQYF.